This TCR beta chain was identified during a study of blood T cells in healthy people across ages. Using a J-beta primer mix together with a sample-barcoded 5' primer, a second PCR was run for roughly 7 to 12 cycles. In TCRdb, the 5' RACE reads were re-called with MiXCR into one record per CDR3 protein. The repertoire holds hundreds of thousands of distinct CDR3 sequences, with around 42% as singletons. Germline CDR1 reads SNHLY; CDR2 reads FYNNEI. The CDR3 is made up of 13 amino acids. V was shortened by 6 bases and J by 9 bases, with 18 bases between the two germline ends. Sample: blood. The TCR comes from a man aged 55 to 70 in good health. The rearrangement uses TRBV2 and TRBJ2-7; D tentatively reads TRBD1 or TRBD2 (5 bases each). The CDR3 here is CASSAGTADGQYF. CDR3 DNA sequence: TGTGCCAGCAGCGCCGGGACGGCGGACGGGCAGTACTTC.